The 18 T cell receptor beta chains given below trace back to one sample, sequenced in a study of identifying expanded T cells in peripheral blood. Produced via immunoSEQ multiplex PCR; TCRdb's table is partial and in-frame only. This sample yields tens of thousands of clones, of which 70% to 90% are seen a single time; around 4.6% belongs to the top ten. What was sequenced was blood. These receptors originate from a person aged 18 to 75 in good health.

As concerns this clone: The junction and the germline gene differ at one end; a read error may be behind it. The chain combines TRBV10-3 with TRBJ2-3, with TRBD1 matching 9 bases. The CDR3 is made up of 14 amino acids. The germline V gene encodes CDR1 ENHRY and CDR2 SYGVKD. The CDR3 DNA follows: TGTGCCATGAGTGGGGACAGGGAGACAGATACGCAGTATTTT. Its translation: CAMSGDRETDTQYF.

This sequence joins TRBV6-1 and TRBJ1-2; no firm D call. The CDR3 has 11 residues. Trimming left V 4 bases short and J 5 bases short, with 5 bases between. CDR1 is MNHNS, CDR2 SASEGT, per germline. This chain's CDR3 is CASSVLYGYTF. The CDR3 DNA reads TGTGCCAGCAGTGTTTTGTATGGCTACACCTTC.

The chain employs TRBV30 and TRBJ1-6; a weak D match, TRBD1 (5 bases). Germline assignment: CDR1 GTSNPN and CDR2 SVGIG (reference sequence). Trimming left V 4 bases short and J 7 bases short, with 11 bases between. The CDR3 is 13 amino acids. This chain's CDR3 is CAWNPGWNSPLHF. The CDR3 region has the DNA TGTGCCTGGAACCCAGGGTGGAATTCACCCCTCCACTTT.

This sequence joins TRBV10-1 and TRBJ1-4, with TRBD1 matching over 8 bases. Germline V gene data show CDR1 as WNHNN and CDR2 as SYGVQD (reference sequence). This CDR3 has 17 residues. V dropped 7 bases and J dropped 7; count of bases not matched to a gene: 17. The CDR3 region is CASMEGMAGGGFEKLFF. The DNA of the CDR3 is TGCGCCAGCATGGAGGGAATGGCAGGGGGCGGATTTGAAAAACTGTTTTTT.

The chain uses TRBV28 and TRBJ2-1, with a possible D match to TRBD2 (6 bases). Trimming pared 5 bases from V and 4 bases from J, leaving 18 bases between. Germline V CDR1 and CDR2: MDHEN, SYDVKM. This CDR3 contains 16 residues. The CDR3 spells CASSALVGAGYNEQFF. DNA for the CDR3: TGTGCCAGCAGTGCTCTAGTGGGTGCGGGATACAATGAGCAGTTCTTC. The full variable domain, in which reference TRBV28 and TRBJ2-1 provide the parts outside the CDR3, is DVKVTQSSRYLVKRTGEKVFLECVQDMDHENMFWYRQDPGLGLRLIYFSYDVKMKEKGDIPEGYSVSREKKERFSLILESASTNQTSMYLCASSALVGAGYNEQFFGPGTRLTVL.

DNA of the CDR3: TGCGCCAGCAGTGTTTCCGGTTCCGGAGGGGTAGGTGCTTTCTTT. This translates into CASSVSGSGGVGAFF. The rearrangement joins TRBV10-2 to TRBJ1-1; perhaps TRBD1 as D (5 bases). The V and J ends lost 4 bases and 11 bases respectively, with 23 bases between them. From germline, CDR1 is WSHSY and CDR2 SAAADI. CDR3 size: 15 residues.

J is TRBJ2-1 and V is TRBV6-5; D is undetermined. The CDR3 spans 14 residues. V was cut by 4 bases and J by 3 bases, with 10 bases left in between. From germline, CDR1 is MNHEY and CDR2 SVGAGI. The CDR3 reads CASSSKTDYNEQFF. CDR3 coding DNA: TGTGCCAGCAGTTCAAAGACTGACTACAATGAGCAGTTCTTC.

Judged by abundance, this clone is medium-sized. The J gene is TRBJ2-1, the V gene TRBV4-3; 11 bases are a match to TRBD1. V was pared by 0 bases and J by 3 bases, with 1 base of the junction left unmatched. The length of the CDR3 is 16 residues. CDR1 and CDR2 from the germline V gene are LGHNA and YSLEER. CDR3 DNA: TGCGCCAGCAGCCAAGATGGGACAGGGGGCTACAATGAGCAGTTCTTC. This encodes CASSQDGTGGYNEQFF.

The V and J genes are TRBV5-1 and TRBJ1-4; D not resolved. V was shortened by 3 bases and J by 0 bases, with 9 bases between the two germline ends. Looked up from germline, CDR1 is SGHRS and CDR2 is YFSETQ. The CDR3 loop spans 15 amino acids. The CDR3 reads CASSSRGATNEKLFF. Here the CDR3 DNA reads TGCGCCAGCAGCTCTAGAGGAGCAACTAATGAAAAACTGTTTTTT.

This chain uses TRBV28 with TRBJ1-1; 7 positions match TRBD1. The CDR3 extends over 15 amino acids. Germline lookup yields CDR1 MDHEN and CDR2 SYDVKM. The junction had 7 bases not matched to a gene; V was cut back by 6 bases and J by 0 bases. The CDR3 nucleotides are TGTGCCAGCAGGTCTAACAGGGGCATGAACACTGAAGCTTTCTTT. As protein: CASRSNRGMNTEAFF.

The V and J genes are TRBV29-1 and TRBJ2-7, with unresolved D. The CDR3 has 11 residues. Trimming took off 4 bases at V and 2 bases at J, with 6 bases between the two ends. Germline V gene lookup returns CDR1 SQVTM and CDR2 ANQGSEA. CDR3 bases: TGCAGCGTTGGACAAACCTACGAGCAGTACTTC. Its translation is CSVGQTYEQYF.

V is TRBV4-1 and J is TRBJ2-7, with D maybe TRBD1 (6 bases). Trimming pared 3 bases from V and 1 base from J, leaving 10 bases between. CDR1 and CDR2 from the germline V gene are MGHRA and YSYEKL. This CDR3 has 14 residues. CDR3 DNA sequence: TGCGCCAGCAGCCACCCGGGACAATCCTACGAGCAGTACTTC. It specifies CASSHPGQSYEQYF.

This clone has only one observation. The J gene is TRBJ2-2, the V gene TRBV19, with 11 positions matching TRBD1. The CDR3 spans 15 residues. Germline CDR1 LNHDA, CDR2 SQIVND (reference sequence). After removal of 6 bases from V and 4 bases from J, the junction contained 4 bases not matched to a gene. The CDR3 DNA is TGTGCCAGTAGAGCGGGACAGGGGGGCACCGGGGAGCTGTTTTTT. Amino acids: CASRAGQGGTGELFF.

This clone came up once. The rearrangement joins TRBV11-2 to TRBJ1-5; D unclear. V dropped 5 bases and J dropped 0 bases, with 11 bases sitting between them. Germline V CDR1 and CDR2: SGHAT, FQNNGV. There are 15 residues in the CDR3. CDR3 in amino acids: CASSPGRYSNQPQHF. The CDR3 DNA is TGTGCCAGCAGCCCCGGGAGATATAGCAATCAGCCCCAGCATTTT. The whole variable domain, remainder taken from reference TRBV11-2 and TRBJ1-5, is EAGVAQSPRYKIIEKRQSVAFWCNPISGHATLYWYQQILGQGPKLLIQFQNNGVVDDSQLPKDRFSAERLKGVDSTLKIQPAKLEDSAVYLCASSPGRYSNQPQHFGDGTRLSIL.

On this clone itself: Mismatch with germline at one junction end may stem from a read error. The chain uses TRBV28 and TRBJ2-5, with TRBD2 matching over 10 bases. The length of the CDR3 is 16 residues. Germline V gene lookup returns CDR1 MDHEN and CDR2 SYDVKM. The CDR3 DNA reads TGTGCCGGCAGTCCCCGAGTTAGCGGGGGGACAGTGAGTCAGTACTTC. This sequence encodes CAGSPRVSGGTVSQYF. The full variable domain, its missing parts supplied by reference TRBV28 and TRBJ2-5, is DVKVTQSSRYLVKRTGEKVFLECVQDMDHENMFWYRQDPGLGLRLIYFSYDVKMKEKGDIPEGYSVSREKKERFSLILESASTNQTSMYLCAGSPRVSGGTVSQYFGPGTRLLVL.

The V call is TRBV6-4, the J call TRBJ2-1; 8 nucleotides match TRBD1. CDR1 is MRHNA, CDR2 SNTAGT, per germline. V dropped 1 base and J dropped 5; count of bases not matched to a gene: 4. The CDR3 runs to 15 residues. The CDR3: CASSDLQGGHNEQFF. CDR3 in DNA: TGTGCCAGCAGTGACTTACAGGGGGGACACAATGAGCAGTTCTTC.

The DNA for the CDR3 is TGTGCCAGCAGCTTAGGGGGGGCAGGGGCCTACGAGCAGTACTTC. This codes for CASSLGGAGAYEQYF. The J gene is TRBJ2-7, the V gene TRBV7-2; D may match TRBD1 or TRBD2 (6 bases each). V was shortened by 1 base and J by 2 bases, with 12 bases between the two germline ends. CDR3 size: 15 residues. The germline gives CDR1 SGHTA, CDR2 FQGNSA.

This sequence joins TRBV18 and TRBJ1-4, with TRBD1 identical over 7 bases. This CDR3 has 15 amino acids. The ends lost 6 bases at V and 7 bases at J; junction bases unmatched: 11. Germline V gene lookup returns CDR1 KGHSH and CDR2 LQKENI. The CDR3 nucleotides read TGTGCCAGCTCTTCGTCGACAGGGAACGGTGAAAAACTGTTTTTT. This translates into CASSSSTGNGEKLFF.